The 10 T cell receptor beta chains presented below share a single source sample, sequenced in a study of control samples from healthy donors and cancer patients. Assay: immunoSEQ multiplex PCR; the TCRdb copy retains only in-frame clones and omits some. Counted here are fewer than 200,000 clones, around nine tenths occurring once; the ten biggest clones make up about 1.4%. Sequenced material: blood. The receptors derive from a man aged 25-45 years in good health.

V gene TRBV12-3 or TRBV12-4 combines with J gene TRBJ2-7; possibly TRBD1 for D (5 bases). The CDR3 is 12 residues long. V was pared by 4 bases and J by 1 base, with 5 bases between. The CDR3 DNA follows: TGTGCCAGCAGTTCAGGGTCCTACGAGCAGTACTTC. Amino acids: CASSSGSYEQYF.

This rearrangement joins TRBV5-6 to TRBJ2-1, with no clear D. This CDR3 contains 14 residues. CDR1 is SGHDT and CDR2 is YYEEEE in the germline V gene. The germline V and J ends were trimmed by 0 bases and 8 bases, with 12 bases remaining between them. CDR3 in amino acids: CASSLVQAPHEQFF. In nucleotides, the CDR3 is TGTGCCAGCAGCTTGGTGCAGGCGCCACATGAGCAGTTCTTC.

The V call is TRBV10-3, the J call TRBJ2-3; 8 bases align to TRBD1. The CDR3 loop spans 15 amino acids. Germline values: CDR1 ENHRY, CDR2 SYGVKD. V lost 4 bases to trimming and J lost 2 bases; unmatched junction nucleotides: 5. CDR3 sequence (DNA): TGTGCCATCAGTGGGCAGGGGGCGCCCACAGATACGCAGTATTTT. Translated: CAISGQGAPTDTQYF.

In its sample, this clone was seen once. The genes are TRBV5-1 and TRBJ2-5, with D perhaps assigned TRBD1 or TRBD2 (5 bases each). CDR1 is SGHRS, CDR2 YFSETQ, per germline. With 4 bases removed from V and 5 bases from J, the gap between germline ends came to 12 bases. The CDR3 length is 13 residues. In DNA, the CDR3 is TGCGCCAGCAGCGGGGGTAAGGAGGAGACCCAGTACTTC. Protein product: CASSGGKEETQYF. Using reference TRBV5-1 and TRBJ2-5 for the parts outside the CDR3, the full variable domain is KAGVTQTPRYLIKTRGQQVTLSCSPISGHRSVSWYQQTPGQGLQFLFEYFSETQRNKGNFPGRFSGRQFSNSRSEMNVSTLELGDSALYLCASSGGKEETQYFGPGTRLLVL.

The chain uses TRBV5-4 and TRBJ1-1; perhaps TRBD1 as D (6 bases). The CDR3 consists of 14 residues. Germline V gives CDR1 SGHNT, CDR2 YYREEE (reference sequence). Trimming shortened V by 4 bases and J by 10 bases, and 20 bases separated the two germline ends. The CDR3 DNA reads TGTGCCAGCAGCGCCGGGACATCCCCCTGGGGAGCTTTCTTT. Translating gives CASSAGTSPWGAFF.

This chain links TRBV7-3 with TRBJ2-5, with unresolved D. This CDR3 contains 15 residues. The V end was cut by 4 bases, the J end by 5 bases, with 17 bases between. CDR1 SGHTA and CDR2 FQGTGA come from the germline V gene. The CDR3 coding sequence is TGTGCCAGCAGCTCCTCCGGCAGCAGTCGTGAGACCCAGTACTTC. Translation gives CASSSSGSSRETQYF.

V and J are TRBV5-4 and TRBJ2-3; 13 nucleotides align to TRBD2. The CDR3 is 20 amino acids. Trimming at V came to 0 bases and at J to 7 bases, leaving 17 bases not matched to a gene. Per the germline V gene, CDR1 is SGHNT and CDR2 is YYREEE (reference sequence). In nucleotides, the CDR3 is TGTGCCAGCAGCTTGGGGAGGACTAGCGGGAGTTCGCGGTACATGAATACGCAGTATTTT. Residues: CASSLGRTSGSSRYMNTQYF.

The chain is built from TRBV4-3 and TRBJ1-6; D is ambiguous. CDR3 size: 15 residues. Trimming shortened V by 0 bases and J by 10 bases, and 13 bases separated the two germline ends. Germline loops: CDR1 LGHNA, CDR2 YSLEER. The CDR3 sequence: CASSQDQTSGSPLHF. Here the CDR3 DNA reads TGCGCCAGCAGCCAAGATCAGACCTCCGGGTCACCCCTCCACTTT.

The chain employs TRBV2 and TRBJ1-1; D is ambiguous. Germline V gene lookup returns CDR1 SNHLY and CDR2 FYNNEI. The V end lost 4 bases, the J end lost 0 bases, and 6 bases lay between the germline ends. The CDR3 sequence is 13 residues long. For the CDR3, the DNA is TGTGCCAGCAGTGGGGAGATGAACACTGAAGCTTTCTTT. As protein: CASSGEMNTEAFF.

The CDR3, as DNA: TGTGCCAGCGGTGACCGCGACTATGGCTACACCTTC. It translates to CASGDRDYGYTF. This chain connects TRBV12-3 or TRBV12-4 to TRBJ1-2; D ambiguous. V was cut by 8 bases and J by 3 bases, with 10 bases left in between. This CDR3 is 12 amino acids long.